This T cell receptor beta chain was captured by sequencing in a study of Graves' ophthalmopathy and Graves' hyperthyroidism. Regarding the study as a whole: Among thyroid clonotypes expanded above 0.001 frequency, most also appeared in blood.

On this clonotype itself: Antigen unknown.

RNA transcripts served as template for amplifying TCR beta CDR3 sequences. RT-PCR was first run with HTBI primers, then multiplex PCR in a second round. One entry per CDR3 protein, called by TCRdb with MiXCR from the multiplex PCR reads. Of 500,000 to 800,000 distinct CDR3 sequences in the sample, about two fifths are singletons; the top ten hold over 2.5%. With 5 bases clipped from V and 1 base from J, the junction kept 5 bases outside the gene matches. The CDR3 is 15 amino acids. Per the germline V gene, CDR1 is SGHVS and CDR2 is FQNEAQ. Among the exclusions were patients with other autoimmune diseases, uncontrolled infections, pregnancy or lactation.

The sample was peripheral blood. The chain links TRBV7-8 to TRBJ1-1, with TRBD1 matching 9 bases. The TCR was taken from an adult man with Graves' ophthalmopathy. This CDR3 is CASSNRQGENTEAFF. In DNA form, the CDR3 reads TGTGCCAGCAGCAATAGACAGGGGGAGAACACTGAAGCTTTCTTT.